A single sample is the source of the 7 T cell receptor beta chains below, sequenced in a study of control samples from healthy donors and cancer patients. The repertoire was sequenced with immunoSEQ multiplex PCR; TCRdb's copy has only in-frame clones and lacks some. The sample holds some 51,000 clones; about 96% are singletons and the top ten take approximately 1.1%. Sequencing input: blood. The receptors come from a woman aged 18-30 years in good health.

V usage is TRBV28 and J usage is TRBJ1-5; D remains ambiguous. The CDR3 loop spans 10 amino acids. Germline V lookup: CDR1 MDHEN, CDR2 SYDVKM. The V end was cut by 8 bases, the J end by 4 bases, with 3 bases between. This CDR3 reads CASGNQPQHF. The CDR3 DNA reads TGTGCCAGCGGGAATCAGCCCCAGCATTTT.

This clone has just one count. J is TRBJ1-5 and V is TRBV6-5; D perhaps matches TRBD1 (6 bases). Per the germline V gene, CDR1 is MNHEY and CDR2 is SVGAGI. Between the trimmed V and J ends, which lost 6 bases and 6 bases, there was a span of 15 bases. There are 14 residues in the CDR3. The CDR3: CASSFQTGPQPQHF. The CDR3 coding sequence is TGTGCCAGCAGCTTCCAGACAGGACCTCAGCCCCAGCATTTT.

The V gene is TRBV11-2, the J gene TRBJ1-2; TRBD1 agrees at 7 bases. The V and J ends lost 5 bases and 5 bases, in that order; junction bases with no gene match: 14. The CDR3 is 16 amino acids. Germline V gives CDR1 SGHAT, CDR2 FQNNGV. As DNA, the CDR3 is TGTGCCAGCAGCACCCACAGGGGCCCTTTTGGTTATGGCTACACCTTC. Residues: CASSTHRGPFGYGYTF.

The genes are TRBV3-1 (or the pseudogene TRBV3-2) and TRBJ1-2, with 7 positions matching TRBD1. V was clipped by 8 bases and J by 2 bases; unmatched bases: 5. This CDR3 has 13 amino acids. Germline values: CDR1 LGHDT, CDR2 YNNKEL (reference sequence). The CDR3 protein is CASQGDENYGYTF. CDR3 bases: TGTGCCAGCCAGGGGGACGAAAACTATGGCTACACCTTC.

This clone was counted a single time. The V gene is TRBV6-5, the J gene TRBJ1-4, with D unclear. Per germline, CDR1 MNHEY and CDR2 SVGAGI. This CDR3 has 13 amino acids. Trimming removed 7 bases from V and 3 bases from J, with 9 bases in between. This CDR3 is CASIALSNEKLFF. The CDR3 coding sequence is TGTGCCAGCATCGCGTTGTCTAATGAAAAACTGTTTTTT.

This clone was observed a single time. The chain links TRBV5-1 to TRBJ2-7; the D gene is possibly TRBD1 (6 bases). The ends were cut back, 1 base at V and 3 bases at J, with 8 bases in the middle. The germline gives CDR1 SGHRS, CDR2 YFSETQ. This CDR3 spans 13 amino acids. The CDR3 region has the DNA TGCGCCAGCAGCTTGCAGGGGTACTACGAGCAGTACTTC. As protein: CASSLQGYYEQYF.

V usage is TRBV7-8 and J usage is TRBJ2-7; D may be TRBD2 (5 bases). This CDR3 spans 15 amino acids. V lost 1 base and J 2 bases, leaving 12 bases between the germline ends. Per germline, CDR1 SGHVS and CDR2 FQNEAQ. The CDR3: CASSLERVGAYEQYF. The CDR3 DNA reads as TGTGCCAGCAGCTTAGAGAGGGTGGGCGCCTACGAGCAGTACTTC.